One sample yielded the 23 T cell receptor beta chains listed below, sequenced in a study of cytomegalovirus exposure and HLA in healthy donors. PCR was performed using 60 Vbeta and 13 Jbeta primers. Sequencing used immunoSEQ multiplex PCR; TCRdb keeps in-frame clones, though not all of them. The repertoire holds 85,000 to 100,000 clones, with 65% to 80% as singletons. The source material was PBMCs. The receptors here all came from a man aged 35 to 55 in good health and CMV-seropositive.

The chain has TRBV7-8 and TRBJ1-1; D is perhaps TRBD1 (6 bases). The CDR3 spans 16 residues. Germline V gene lookup returns CDR1 SGHVS and CDR2 FQNEAQ. V dropped 5 bases and J dropped 3 bases, with 19 bases sitting between them. The CDR3 here is CASSPNAGGRDTEAFF. The CDR3 DNA sequence: TGTGCCAGCAGCCCCAACGCGGGGGGCAGGGACACTGAAGCTTTCTTT.

The V and J genes are TRBV5-4 and TRBJ2-5; D is unclear. Germline lookup yields CDR1 SGHNT and CDR2 YYREEE (reference sequence). This CDR3 contains 14 residues. V was clipped by 0 bases and J by 4 bases, with 10 bases between them. The CDR3 spells CASSLVLSSETQYF. In DNA form, the CDR3 reads TGTGCCAGCAGCTTGGTCCTTTCCTCAGAGACCCAGTACTTC.

CDR3 residues: CASSVGGQGVVGELFF. The DNA of the CDR3 is TGTGCCAGCAGCGTAGGGGGTCAGGGGGTCGTCGGGGAGCTGTTTTTT. The V call is TRBV9, the J call TRBJ2-2, with 7 bases lining up with TRBD1. The CDR3 runs 16 residues. Per germline, CDR1 SGDLS and CDR2 YYNGEE. Trimming removed 0 bases from V and 7 bases from J; junction bases left unmatched: 9.

This chain links TRBV19 with TRBJ2-7; TRBD2 aligns across 7 bases. Germline V gene data show CDR1 as LNHDA and CDR2 as SQIVND (reference sequence). The CDR3 runs to 13 residues. V was pared by 4 bases and J by 3 bases, with 3 bases of the junction left unmatched. The CDR3 DNA is TGTGCCAGTAGTAAGCGGGACTTCTACGAGCAGTACTTC. Translation gives CASSKRDFYEQYF.

CDR3 nucleotides: TGTGCCGGGGGACAGGGTAGCAATCAGCCCCAGCATTTT. This sequence encodes CAGGQGSNQPQHF. This chain joins TRBV28 and TRBJ1-5; the match to TRBD1 covers 9 bases. V was pared by 11 bases and J by 0 bases, with 2 bases of the junction left unmatched. CDR3 length: 13 amino acids. CDR1 and CDR2 (germline): MDHEN, SYDVKM.

This chain joins TRBV5-1 and TRBJ2-5, with 11 bases matching TRBD2. V shed 0 bases and J 1 base; nucleotides not matched to a gene: 2. Germline V CDR1 and CDR2: SGHRS, YFSETQ. The CDR3 is 16 amino acids. CDR3: CASSLVLAGGQETQYF. The DNA of the CDR3 is TGCGCCAGCAGCTTGGTTCTAGCGGGGGGCCAAGAGACCCAGTACTTC.

This clone has only a few counts. The rearrangement joins TRBV18 to TRBJ1-2; the D is unclear. The V gene's germline CDR1 is KGHSH and CDR2 LQKENI. Deletions cut 6 bases from V and 0 bases from J, with 14 bases between. There are 15 residues in the CDR3. The CDR3 spells CASSPESRANYGYTF. CDR3 in DNA: TGTGCCAGCTCCCCAGAGTCCCGAGCTAACTATGGCTACACCTTC.

The chain couples TRBV14 to TRBJ1-2; 12 nucleotides line up with TRBD1. Germline V gene sequence: CDR1 SGHDN, CDR2 FVKESK. The CDR3 extends over 15 amino acids. After removal of 2 bases from V and 7 bases from J, the junction contained 5 bases not matched to a gene. The CDR3 reads CASSQPGQGAVGYTF. The CDR3 nucleotides read TGTGCCAGCAGCCAACCGGGACAGGGGGCGGTTGGCTACACCTTC.

The gene calls are TRBV28 and TRBJ1-2, with 12 bases matching TRBD1. This CDR3 has 12 amino acids. Germline V gene data show CDR1 as MDHEN and CDR2 as SYDVKM. V gave up 10 bases and J gave up 7 bases; unmatched junction bases: 4. CDR3 DNA sequence: TGTGCCATCGGGGACAGGGGGCTTGGCTACACCTTC. Translation: CAIGDRGLGYTF.

V usage is TRBV19 and J usage is TRBJ2-1; D is perhaps TRBD1 (6 bases). The CDR3 is 13 residues long. Looked up from germline, CDR1 is LNHDA and CDR2 is SQIVND (reference sequence). Trimming shortened V by 7 bases and J by 0 bases, and 7 bases separated the two germline ends. CDR3 region: CASKDSSYNEQFF. The CDR3 coding sequence is TGTGCCAGTAAGGACAGCTCCTACAATGAGCAGTTCTTC. The variable domain in full, completed from reference TRBV19 and TRBJ2-1, reads DGGITQSPKYLFRKEGQNVTLSCEQNLNHDAMYWYRQDPGQGLRLIYYSQIVNDFQKGDIAEGYSVSREKKESFPLTVTSAQKNPTAFYLCASKDSSYNEQFFGPGTRLTVL.

This sequence joins TRBV7-9 and TRBJ1-3; TRBD1 matches 11 bases. Germline CDR1 is SEHNR and CDR2 is FQNEAQ (reference sequence). This CDR3 contains 15 residues. Trimming at V came to 5 bases and at J to 3 bases, leaving 3 bases not matched to a gene. CDR3 bases: TGTGCCAGCAGCCGGACAGGGGGCGTTGGAAACACCATATATTTT. Translation: CASSRTGGVGNTIYF.

The genes are TRBV6-5 and TRBJ2-1; the D gene is possibly TRBD2 (5 bases). Trimming took off 7 bases at V and 8 bases at J, with 18 bases between the two ends. CDR3 size: 14 residues. From germline, CDR1 is MNHEY and CDR2 SVGAGI. CDR3 in amino acids: CASTSRGVVDEQFF. The CDR3 nucleotides are TGTGCCAGCACGTCACGGGGAGTAGTCGATGAGCAGTTCTTC.

The chain is built from TRBV5-4 and TRBJ1-1; 12 bases agree with TRBD1. V shed 5 bases and J 6 bases; nucleotides not matched to a gene: 5. CDR3 length: 14 residues. The germline gives CDR1 SGHNT, CDR2 YYREEE (reference sequence). DNA of the CDR3: TGTGCCAGCAGTATGGGACAGGGGGCCCCTGAAGCTTTCTTT. This codes for CASSMGQGAPEAFF.

This clone has just a few counts. The J gene is TRBJ2-7, the V gene TRBV19; D might be TRBD2 (7 bases). Germline V gives CDR1 LNHDA, CDR2 SQIVND (reference sequence). The CDR3 sequence is 15 residues long. V was clipped by 7 bases and J by 0 bases, with 16 bases between them. The CDR3 bases are TGTGCCAGTACCCCCGAGGGAGGGGGCTCCTACGAGCAGTACTTC. Amino acids: CASTPEGGGSYEQYF.

The CDR3 sequence is CASSDQGGPLTNEQFF. The CDR3 DNA reads as TGTGCCAGCAGTGACCAGGGTGGACCCCTCACCAATGAGCAGTTCTTC. The chain has TRBV25-1 and TRBJ2-1, with D perhaps matching TRBD1 (5 bases). Germline V gives CDR1 MGHDK, CDR2 SYGVNS. The CDR3 is 16 residues long. Trimming removed 3 bases at V and 6 bases at J, with 18 bases between.

The chain carries TRBV18 and TRBJ1-4, with 7 bases fitting TRBD1. This CDR3 has 16 residues. The V gene's germline CDR1 is KGHSH and CDR2 LQKENI. V shed 3 bases, J shed 2 bases, and the junction held 6 bases outside the gene matches. The CDR3 nucleotides read TGTGCCAGCTCACCGACAGGGATAGGGACTAATGAAAAACTGTTTTTT. It specifies CASSPTGIGTNEKLFF.

The chain carries TRBV2 and TRBJ2-5; 8 nucleotides agree with TRBD2. Germline V lookup: CDR1 SNHLY, CDR2 FYNNEI. The CDR3 is 15 residues long. J lost 5 bases, V lost 3 bases, and 8 bases had no gene match. CDR3 bases: TGTGCCAGCAGTGAGACTAGCGCGCAGAGGGAGACCCAGTACTTC. Amino acid sequence: CASSETSAQRETQYF.

The gene calls are TRBV9 and TRBJ2-7; the D gene is possibly TRBD1 (5 bases). This CDR3 is 14 amino acids long. Germline CDR1 and CDR2: SGDLS and YYNGEE. V was shortened by 2 bases and J by 5 bases, with 14 bases between the two germline ends. The CDR3 coding sequence is TGTGCCAGCAGCGTGGGGCCGGACACCCACGAGCAGTACTTC. As protein: CASSVGPDTHEQYF.

The table lists this clone with a few counts. The chain recombines TRBV4-3 with TRBJ2-5; D gene uncertain. Trimming pared 0 bases from V and 4 bases from J, leaving 9 bases between. This CDR3 is 14 amino acids long. Per germline, CDR1 LGHNA and CDR2 YSLEER. As DNA, the CDR3 is TGCGCCAGCAGCCAAGAGCTAACCGGAGAGACCCAGTACTTC. Protein product: CASSQELTGETQYF.

This chain uses TRBV7-2 with TRBJ1-3; TRBD1 matches 7 bases. This CDR3 spans 14 amino acids. V dropped 5 bases and J dropped 7; count of bases not matched to a gene: 8. Germline V gives CDR1 SGHTA, CDR2 FQGNSA. The CDR3 DNA reads TGTGCCAGCAGCAGAGAGGGGGCATTGAACACCATATATTTT. Translation gives CASSREGALNTIYF.

The chain couples TRBV4-3 to TRBJ1-1, with D maybe TRBD1 (5 bases). The length of the CDR3 is 14 residues. Trimming stripped 1 base from V and 8 bases from J, with 14 bases between. Germline CDR1 is LGHNA and CDR2 is YSLEER. CDR3 region: CASSQGRVGYEAFF. CDR3 sequence (DNA): TGCGCCAGCAGCCAAGGCAGGGTAGGGTACGAAGCTTTCTTT.

This chain uses TRBV27 with TRBJ2-7; TRBD1 matches at 9 bases. Germline trimming cut 0 bases from V and 3 bases from J; bases unmatched to any gene: 3. The CDR3 runs 15 residues. Germline V gene lookup returns CDR1 MNHEY and CDR2 SMNVEV (reference sequence). The CDR3 DNA is TGTGCCAGCAGTTTATCGACAGGGGGTAACTACGAGCAGTACTTC. Translation gives CASSLSTGGNYEQYF.

There are a few counts of this clone. The chain links TRBV5-4 to TRBJ2-3; D perhaps matches TRBD2 (6 bases). This CDR3 region has 15 residues. Germline-derived CDR1 and CDR2 are SGHNT and YYREEE (reference sequence). V was clipped by 4 bases and J by 1 base, with 13 bases between them. CDR3 DNA: TGTGCCAGCAGCATGGCGGAGGGCGGCACAGATACGCAGTATTTT. It specifies CASSMAEGGTDTQYF.